This T cell receptor beta chain is drawn from a study of PD-L1 blockade in urothelial cancer. Germline V gene sequence: CDR1 SGHRS, CDR2 YFSETQ. The CDR3 runs 14 residues. Trimming left V 3 bases short and J 6 bases short, with 12 bases between. As to time point: pretreatment peripheral blood. Some clones are missing from TCRdb's copy, which holds only in-frame ones; the method was immunoSEQ multiplex PCR. The sample includes some 50,000 clones, about 83% of them seen just once. The sample here was PBMCs, taken around atezolizumab (anti-PD-L1) treatment. The source is a woman aged 55-69 years with urothelial cancer. The chain couples TRBV5-1 to TRBJ2-2, with D possibly matching TRBD2 (5 bases). CDR3 amino acids: CASSSGVGAGELFF. DNA for the CDR3: TGCGCCAGCAGCTCCGGGGTCGGGGCCGGGGAGCTGTTTTTT.